The present entry profiles one T cell receptor (beta chain) with its context. This clone's antigen is unknown. No base qualities exist here, and no much larger clone lies one base off it. Taken from cysteine to phenylalanine, the CDR3 has 12 residues. The retained sequence is limited to the CDR3, 36 bases, with the frame set at the first base. Trimming removed 6 bases from V and 4 bases from J, leaving 9 bases between the germline ends. CDR1 and CDR2 (MDHEN, SYDVKM) derive from the germline V gene. Amplification of TCR beta CDR3 regions was carried out from RNA transcripts. For the first round of RT-PCR on the TCR CDR3, the HTBI primer set was used together with the Qiagen OneStep RT-PCR kit. A second multiplex PCR round built the libraries, followed by size selection and purification. Sequencing of the libraries was done on an Illumina HiSeq2000 using paired-end 100 bp reads. The original methods were these. Raw data were processed with SOAPnuke, discarding reads with adapters, uncalled bases, mean Phred below 15, or no exact constant-primer or identifier match. COPE v1.2.5 was used to merge the high-quality paired reads, and each unique nucleotide sequence was defined as a clonotype. MiTCR v1.1 was used to align the clonotypes against IMGT TRBV, TRBD and TRBJ reference segments. Analysis was restricted to V-J combinations with a frequency above 0.0001, which covered roughly 99% of repertoires. A TCS score was defined as the ratio between F50 (clonal expansion) and ExV (chaos), using BLOSUM62-based TCRdist between CDR3 peptides within each V-J. Welch's t-statistics and random forest reduced roughly 500 V-J features to 10 to 15, which were used in a naive Bayes classifier (R e1071). TCRdb reprocessed the public reads (quality trimming at Q25 with fastp, clone calling with MiXCR) and kept in-frame beta chains. When rows share a CDR3 protein, they turn into one entry using the most common DNA and genes. None of the V and J calls come from the authors' own analysis; TCRdb made them. Here the sample has around 500,000 distinct CDR3 sequences; approximately 22% occur a single time. Approximately 49% of the sample is in the top ten clones.

This sample was included in a study of T cells in Graves' hyperthyroidism and ophthalmopathy (dated by TCRdb to about 2019). With regard to the full study: Peripheral blood samples were taken at initial diagnosis, before any treatment was given. In addition, the study compared T-cell repertoires in thyroid tissue and in blood from roughly 6 Graves' hyperthyroidism patients. The 85 to 100 discovery patients were randomly split 7:3 into training and test sets. The paper reports TCR Vbeta CDR3 sequencing of approximately 140 peripheral blood samples: approximately 41 ophthalmopathy, around 80 hyperthyroidism and approximately 17 progressor patients. Following sampling, methimazole starting at 30 mg daily was given to hyperthyroidism patients, and high-dose intravenous methylprednisolone was given to ophthalmopathy patients. Prospective prediction of ophthalmopathy was tested in an independent validation cohort consisting of 18 to 20 hyperthyroidism patients and 15 or so patients who later progressed to ophthalmopathy. To identify distinguishing TCR V-J signatures, a discovery cohort of around 98 patients was used, comprising 40 to 45 with Graves' ophthalmopathy and approximately 57 with stable Graves' hyperthyroidism.

Findings and caveats that apply to the study as a whole: Ophthalmopathy was separated from stable hyperthyroidism by a 13 V-J signature model, with approximately 85% sensitivity and approximately 84% specificity obtained in cross-validation and 80%/75% obtained in testing. No statistical method was used to fix the sample size in advance, and group allocation was not hidden from the investigators. Blood samples also contained most of the expanded thyroid clonotypes (frequency above 0.001), which suggests that blood repertoires may reflect thyroid immune responses. In validation, progression to ophthalmopathy was predicted by the model with more than 65% sensitivity and 72% to 85% specificity, a median of approximately 6.5 months before onset.

In the ophthalmopathy patients, disease was moderately to severely active, with a Clinical Activity Score of 3 or more, a NOSPECS grade of 4 or more, and a duration of less than 3 months. The study excluded patients with uncontrolled infections, other autoimmune diseases, pregnancy or lactation. Diagnoses were established on the basis of clinical symptoms, serum thyroxine and TRAb, thyroid ultrasound, and orbital computed tomography. PBMCs were separated from roughly 9.3 ml of fresh peripheral blood using Ficoll-Paque density gradient centrifugation. Total RNA was extracted with Trizol reagent, and quality was checked on an Agilent 2100 Bioanalyzer.

The chain was built from TRBV28 and TRBJ1-1; too little of a D gene remains to name it. The receptor was isolated from a woman in her 70s with Graves' ophthalmopathy. Input material: blood. The bases are TGTGCCAGCAGGAGGGCCGTCACTGAAGCTTTCTTT. Translated, it reads CASRRAVTEAFF.